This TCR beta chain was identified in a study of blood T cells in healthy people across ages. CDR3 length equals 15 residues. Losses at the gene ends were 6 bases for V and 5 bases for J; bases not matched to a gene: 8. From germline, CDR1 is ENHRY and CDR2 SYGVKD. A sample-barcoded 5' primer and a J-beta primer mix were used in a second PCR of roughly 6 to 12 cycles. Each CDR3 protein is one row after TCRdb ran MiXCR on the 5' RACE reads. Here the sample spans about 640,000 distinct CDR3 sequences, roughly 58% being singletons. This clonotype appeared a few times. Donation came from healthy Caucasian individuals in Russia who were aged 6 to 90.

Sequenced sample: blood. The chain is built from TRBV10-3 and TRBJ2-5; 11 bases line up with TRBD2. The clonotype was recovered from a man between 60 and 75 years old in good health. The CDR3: CAISISGGAGETQYF. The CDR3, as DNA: TGTGCCATCAGCATTAGCGGGGGGGCCGGGGAGACCCAGTACTTC.